Listed below are T cell receptor beta chains from one sample, sequenced in a study of cytomegalovirus exposure and HLA in healthy donors. Some clones are missing from TCRdb's copy, which holds only in-frame ones; the method was immunoSEQ multiplex PCR. This sample yields approximately 150,000 clones, of which just under 80% are seen a single time; approximately 7% belongs to the top ten. Specimen: PBMCs. The receptors were gathered from a woman aged 40 to 50 in good health and CMV-seropositive. CDR3s include the opening cysteine and the closing phenylalanine or tryptophan. The order of the fields is V gene, D gene, J gene, clone size, CDR3 DNA, CDR3 protein. D genes are given only for firm matches. Size is stated for part of the rows, as once, few or many counts, or as a class when the clone is expanded.

V: TRBV7-2
D: TRBD1
J: TRBJ1-4
size: few
DNA: TGTGCCAGCAGCCGAGCAACAGGGGGCGACGAAAAACTGTTTTTT
CDR3: CASSRATGGDEKLFF

V: TRBV5-3
D: TRBD1
J: TRBJ1-5
size: NA
DNA: TGTGCCAGAAGCCCGGGACAGCGGGAGGATCAGCCCCAGCATTTT
CDR3: CARSPGQREDQPQHF

V: TRBV5-1
D: NA
J: TRBJ2-5
size: NA
DNA: TGCGCCAGCGGCATGGGCGGGGCGCAGGGGACCCAGTACTTC
CDR3: CASGMGGAQGTQYF

V: TRBV28
D: NA
J: TRBJ1-2
size: NA
DNA: TGTGCCAGCAGCCCCGGGGGGAGGGACTATGGCTACACCTTC
CDR3: CASSPGGRDYGYTF

V: TRBV5-4
D: NA
J: TRBJ2-4
size: few
DNA: TGTGCCAGCAGCTTTCCCGGACAAAGCATTCAGTACTTC
CDR3: CASSFPGQSIQYF

V: TRBV6-1
D: NA
J: TRBJ2-5
size: NA
DNA: TGTGCCAGCAGCTCCACGACAGGTTCGCAAGAGACCCAGTACTTC
CDR3: CASSSTTGSQETQYF

V: TRBV5-4
D: TRBD2
J: TRBJ2-3
size: once
DNA: TGTGCCAGCAGCTTTCTTGGCGGGGGGATCACAGATACGCAGTATTTT
CDR3: CASSFLGGGITDTQYF

V: TRBV27
D: TRBD1
J: TRBJ1-5
size: NA
DNA: TGTGCCAGCAGCCTAACAGGGGTGGGTCAGCCCCAGCATTTT
CDR3: CASSLTGVGQPQHF

V: TRBV7-9
D: NA
J: TRBJ1-2
size: NA
DNA: TGTGCCAGCAGCTTAGACAGCTGGGTGGGCTACACCTTC
CDR3: CASSLDSWVGYTF

V: TRBV5-1
D: NA
J: TRBJ2-3
size: NA
DNA: TGCGCCAGCAGCCAAAACACAGATACGCAGTATTTT
CDR3: CASSQNTDTQYF

V: TRBV5-1
D: TRBD1
J: TRBJ2-7
size: NA
DNA: TGCGCCAGCAGCTTCATGGGGTTTGGACAGGGGGCACTGGGGGAGCAGTACTTC
CDR3: CASSFMGFGQGALGEQYF

V: TRBV7-9
D: TRBD1
J: TRBJ2-5
size: NA
DNA: TGTTCCAGCCTGACAGGGGGAGAGACCCAGTACTTC
CDR3: CSSLTGGETQYF

V: TRBV6-1
D: TRBD1
J: TRBJ1-5
size: few
DNA: TGTGCCAGCAGTGATAGGGCAGGGGGCCTTAATCAGCCCCAGCATTTT
CDR3: CASSDRAGGLNQPQHF

V: TRBV18
D: TRBD1
J: TRBJ2-7
size: NA
DNA: TGTGCCAGCTCAGCAGGGGGGACAGGGGACCAGGCGAGCCCCTACGAGCAGTACTTC
CDR3: CASSAGGTGDQASPYEQYF

V: TRBV5-5
D: NA
J: TRBJ2-3
size: few
DNA: TGTGCCAGCACCTTAATACAGGGATTGCCCACAGATACGCAGTATTTT
CDR3: CASTLIQGLPTDTQYF